This entry lists 28 T cell receptor beta chains sequenced from one sample in a study of cytomegalovirus exposure and HLA in healthy donors. Measured with immunoSEQ multiplex PCR; TCRdb has only the in-frame clones, and not every one. The data hold fewer than 200,000 clones, with 85% observed a single time. The sample consisted of PBMCs. The receptors derive from a man younger than 35 in good health and CMV-seropositive.

This chain joins TRBV6-5 and TRBJ1-4; D is unclear. Trimming shortened V by 5 bases and J by 7 bases, and 14 bases separated the two germline ends. This CDR3 has 14 residues. Germline V gene lookup returns CDR1 MNHEY and CDR2 SVGAGI. The DNA of the CDR3 is TGTGCCAGCAGTCACAACAGCTACCTTGAAAAACTGTTTTTT. Amino acid sequence: CASSHNSYLEKLFF.

The chain joins TRBV28 to TRBJ2-3, with TRBD2 identical over 8 bases. The CDR3 consists of 18 residues. V was clipped by 6 bases and J by 3 bases; unmatched bases: 17. Germline-derived CDR1 and CDR2 are MDHEN and SYDVKM. This CDR3 reads CASSPQREGKGLTDTQYF. CDR3 bases: TGTGCCAGCAGCCCCCAACGGGAGGGTAAAGGGCTTACAGATACGCAGTATTTT. Full variable domain (missing parts from reference TRBV28 and TRBJ2-3): DVKVTQSSRYLVKRTGEKVFLECVQDMDHENMFWYRQDPGLGLRLIYFSYDVKMKEKGDIPEGYSVSREKKERFSLILESASTNQTSMYLCASSPQREGKGLTDTQYFGPGTRLTVL.

The chain uses TRBV30 and TRBJ2-3, with TRBD1 identical over 10 bases. Germline CDR1 reads GTSNPN; CDR2 reads SVGIG (reference sequence). The CDR3 contains 14 residues. J was trimmed by 4 bases and V by 8 bases; bases with no gene match: 9. Here the CDR3 reads CAGSPGQGSDTQYF. The CDR3 DNA reads TGTGCCGGCTCTCCGGGACAGGGGTCAGATACGCAGTATTTT.

This chain connects TRBV7-6 to TRBJ2-1; 12 bases fit TRBD2. Germline V gene lookup returns CDR1 SGHVS and CDR2 FNYEAQ. The CDR3 is 15 amino acids. Trimming took 5 bases from V and 4 from J; bases not matched to a gene: 3. The CDR3, as DNA: TGTGCCAGCAGCCCACTAGCGGGGGGTTACAATGAGCAGTTCTTC. Encoded protein: CASSPLAGGYNEQFF.

The chain has TRBV5-1 and TRBJ2-6, with TRBD1 matching 7 bases. V was clipped by 4 bases and J by 4 bases; unmatched bases: 8. Germline V CDR1 and CDR2: SGHRS, YFSETQ. This CDR3 contains 16 residues. The CDR3 protein is CASSPGQLLGANVLTF. The CDR3 nucleotides are TGCGCCAGCAGCCCGGGACAGTTGCTCGGGGCCAACGTCCTGACTTTC.

A remark on this clone: Other DNA sequences within the sample encode an identical CDR3. V is TRBV28 and J is TRBJ1-5; 7 bases are a match to TRBD1. The CDR3 runs to 13 residues. J gave up 5 bases and V 5 bases, and 3 bases lay outside the gene matches. CDR1 is MDHEN and CDR2 is SYDVKM in the germline V gene. The DNA of the CDR3 is TGTGCCAGCAGTCGGCAGGGGGATCAGCCCCAGCATTTT. Translated, it gives CASSRQGDQPQHF.

The rearrangement joins TRBV13 to TRBJ2-5; no clear D. Germline values: CDR1 PRHDT, CDR2 FYEKMQ (reference sequence). V gave up 1 base and J gave up 9 bases, with 12 bases separating them. The CDR3 is 13 amino acids. CDR3 sequence: CASSLAAPRAQYF. The DNA for the CDR3 is TGTGCCAGCAGCTTAGCGGCACCACGGGCCCAGTACTTC. The full variable domain, completed using reference TRBV13 and TRBJ2-5, is AAGVIQSPRHLIKEKRETATLKCYPIPRHDTVYWYQQGPGQDPQFLISFYEKMQSDKGSIPDRFSAQQFSDYHSELNMSSLELGDSALYFCASSLAAPRAQYFGPGTRLLVL.

This clone was recorded at least ten times. V is TRBV28 and J is TRBJ1-5, with D possibly matching TRBD1 (5 bases). The V end lost 4 bases, the J end lost 5 bases, and 24 bases lay between the germline ends. The CDR3 is made up of 18 amino acids. Per germline, CDR1 MDHEN and CDR2 SYDVKM. The CDR3 loop reads CASSSLGTWGDRYQPQHF. Here the CDR3 DNA reads TGTGCCAGCAGTTCGCTGGGTACATGGGGGGATCGGTATCAGCCCCAGCATTTT.

The rearrangement links TRBV7-6 to TRBJ2-3; D is unclear. From germline, CDR1 is SGHVS and CDR2 FNYEAQ. The CDR3 extends over 13 amino acids. The V gene lost 2 bases and the J gene lost 10 bases, with 13 bases spanning the gap. The CDR3 here is CASSLSTAQAQYF. The CDR3 DNA is TGTGCCAGCAGCTTATCCACAGCCCAGGCGCAGTATTTT.

The chain is built from TRBV9 and TRBJ2-3; possibly TRBD2 for D (7 bases). This CDR3 comprises 14 residues. Between the trimmed V and J ends, which lost 3 bases and 5 bases, there was a span of 13 bases. Germline V lookup: CDR1 SGDLS, CDR2 YYNGEE. The CDR3 protein is CASSDPRGGDTQYF. The CDR3 coding sequence is TGTGCCAGCAGCGATCCGAGGGGGGGAGATACGCAGTATTTT.

The V call is TRBV28, the J call TRBJ2-7, with D hard to call. The CDR3 has 13 residues. Germline V CDR1 and CDR2: MDHEN, SYDVKM. Trimming left V 8 bases short and J 6 bases short, with 17 bases between. This CDR3 is CASRPTPQSEQYF. Here the CDR3 DNA reads TGTGCCAGCCGCCCGACACCCCAGTCCGAGCAGTACTTC. Based on the CDR3 plus reference TRBV28 and TRBJ2-7, the full variable domain is DVKVTQSSRYLVKRTGEKVFLECVQDMDHENMFWYRQDPGLGLRLIYFSYDVKMKEKGDIPEGYSVSREKKERFSLILESASTNQTSMYLCASRPTPQSEQYFGPGTRLTVT.

This sequence joins TRBV7-2 and TRBJ1-3; D gene ambiguous. V lost 4 bases to trimming and J lost 0 bases, with 10 bases between them. This CDR3 is 15 amino acids long. Germline loops: CDR1 SGHTA, CDR2 FQGNSA. Here the CDR3 DNA reads TGTGCCAGCAGCTCCTACAGTAACTCTGGAAACACCATATATTTT. This translates into CASSSYSNSGNTIYF.

This chain connects TRBV5-6 to TRBJ2-7; D is ambiguous. The V and J ends lost 6 bases and 2 bases respectively, with 15 bases between them. Germline V CDR1 and CDR2: SGHDT, YYEEEE. The CDR3 length is 14 residues. The CDR3 here is CASTVPDKAYEQYF. CDR3 DNA: TGTGCCAGCACCGTCCCCGACAAGGCCTACGAGCAGTACTTC.

A few counts support this clone. The rearrangement uses TRBV25-1 and TRBJ1-5, with TRBD1 matching 7 bases. This CDR3 region has 12 residues. Trimming took 6 bases from V and 5 from J; bases not matched to a gene: 1. CDR1 is MGHDK, CDR2 SYGVNS, per germline. CDR3: CASSQGDQPQHF. The CDR3 DNA follows: TGTGCCAGCAGCCAGGGGGATCAGCCCCAGCATTTT. Using reference TRBV25-1 and TRBJ1-5 for the parts outside the CDR3, the full variable domain is EADIYQTPRYLVIGTGKKITLECSQTMGHDKMYWYQQDPGMELHLIHYSYGVNSTEKGDLSSESTVSRIRTEHFPLTLESARPSHTSQYLCASSQGDQPQHFGDGTRLSIL.

The chain joins TRBV1 to TRBJ1-1. TRBV1 is described as a pseudogene. The CDR3 extends over 16 amino acids. DNA of the CDR3: TGCACCAGCAGCCAAGATTGTTGGGGAGGGAGAGTGGGAGCTTTCTTT. Translating it yields CTSSQDCWGGRVGAFF.

The chain combines TRBV13 with TRBJ2-1; TRBD1 matches 7 bases. Looked up from germline, CDR1 is PRHDT and CDR2 is FYEKMQ (reference sequence). V lost 3 bases to trimming and J lost 0 bases; unmatched junction nucleotides: 2. The length of the CDR3 is 15 residues. The CDR3 region has the DNA TGTGCCAGCAGCTTGTGGGACAGCTCCTACAATGAGCAGTTCTTC. This sequence encodes CASSLWDSSYNEQFF.

V and J are TRBV5-4 and TRBJ2-1; a possible D gene is TRBD1 (5 bases). The germline V gene has CDR1 SGHNT and CDR2 YYREEE (reference sequence). The CDR3 has 13 amino acids. V lost 5 bases, J lost 5 bases, and 11 bases lay in between. CDR3 in amino acids: CASRIDSNNEQFF. CDR3 in DNA: TGTGCCAGCAGGATCGACAGTAACAATGAGCAGTTCTTC.

The V call is TRBV4-1, the J call TRBJ2-7, with D possibly TRBD2 on 6 matching bases. Germline V lookup: CDR1 MGHRA, CDR2 YSYEKL. With 4 bases removed from V and 0 bases from J, the gap between germline ends came to 10 bases. The CDR3 is 14 amino acids. Here the CDR3 reads CASSLAESSYEQYF. The CDR3 DNA sequence: TGCGCCAGCAGCCTAGCGGAGAGCTCCTACGAGCAGTACTTC.

The chain has TRBV6-5 and TRBJ1-3; TRBD1 aligns across 7 bases. The CDR3 consists of 15 residues. Germline CDR1 MNHEY, CDR2 SVGAGI. J lost 0 bases, V lost 5 bases, and 4 bases had no gene match. This CDR3 is CASSRDRNSGNTIYF. CDR3 bases: TGTGCCAGCAGTCGGGACAGAAACTCTGGAAACACCATATATTTT.

The rearrangement joins TRBV6-5 to TRBJ2-3, with TRBD2 identical over 7 bases. This CDR3 is built from 14 residues. J gave up 1 base and V 2 bases, and 0 bases lay outside the gene matches. CDR1 is MNHEY and CDR2 is SVGAGI in the germline V gene. The DNA of the CDR3 is TGTGCCAGCAGTTACCGGGGGGGCACAGATACGCAGTATTTT. Its protein product is CASSYRGGTDTQYF.

This rearrangement joins TRBV9 to TRBJ2-2; 14 bases align to TRBD2. The ends lost 2 bases at V and 7 bases at J; junction bases unmatched: 7. CDR1 is SGDLS, CDR2 YYNGEE, per germline. The CDR3 totals 17 residues. The CDR3 loop is CASSVTSGRAGVGELFF. The CDR3 DNA follows: TGTGCCAGCAGCGTGACTAGCGGGAGGGCCGGGGTCGGGGAGCTGTTTTTT.

J is TRBJ2-1 and V is TRBV2; 7 bases are a match to TRBD2. The CDR3 consists of 16 residues. CDR1 and CDR2 (germline): SNHLY, FYNNEI. V lost 6 bases, J lost 2 bases, and 10 bases stayed unmatched. The CDR3 sequence: CASRVNTAGAYNEQFF. The CDR3 DNA sequence: TGTGCCAGCAGAGTTAATACGGCGGGAGCCTACAATGAGCAGTTCTTC. Together with reference TRBV2 and TRBJ2-1, the CDR3 gives the full variable domain: EPEVTQTPSHQVTQMGQEVILRCVPISNHLYFYWYRQILGQKVEFLVSFYNNEISEKSEIFDDQFSVERPDGSNFTLKIRSTKLEDSAMYFCASRVNTAGAYNEQFFGPGTRLTVL.

The chain employs TRBV7-8 and TRBJ2-1; a weak D match, TRBD1 (5 bases). The CDR3 contains 11 residues. Trimming removed 1 base from V and 14 bases from J, with 9 bases in between. Germline assignment: CDR1 SGHVS and CDR2 FQNEAQ. CDR3 DNA: TGTGCCAGCAGCTTAGATAGACAGAAGTTCTTC. Its protein is CASSLDRQKFF.

The rearrangement uses TRBV28 and TRBJ1-5; 7 bases line up with TRBD1. The CDR3 covers 18 residues. Germline V gives CDR1 MDHEN, CDR2 SYDVKM. The V gene end was trimmed by 3 bases and the J gene end by 5 bases; junction bases not matched to a gene: 16. The CDR3 bases are TGTGCCAGCAGTTTCGGCAGGGGGAGAGGGGACGGACATCAGCCCCAGCATTTT. Translation: CASSFGRGRGDGHQPQHF.

The rearrangement uses TRBV15 and TRBJ2-1, with D unresolved. Germline values: CDR1 LNHNV, CDR2 YYDKDF (reference sequence). The CDR3 is 14 amino acids. Trimming left V 3 bases short and J 4 bases short, with 10 bases between. The CDR3 spells CATSSTTQYNEQFF. The CDR3, as DNA: TGTGCCACCAGCAGCACAACACAGTACAATGAGCAGTTCTTC.

The chain has TRBV27 and TRBJ2-1, with TRBD1 matching over 10 bases. From germline, CDR1 is MNHEY and CDR2 SMNVEV (reference sequence). Trimming removed 0 bases from V and 4 bases from J; junction bases left unmatched: 0. The CDR3 covers 15 residues. This CDR3 reads CASSLSGQGYNEQFF. Here the CDR3 DNA reads TGTGCCAGCAGTTTATCGGGACAGGGGTACAATGAGCAGTTCTTC.

In this sample, this clone turned up once. This chain uses TRBV18 with TRBJ2-7, with TRBD1 matching over 8 bases. The trim removed 3 bases at V and 5 bases at J, leaving 9 bases unmatched. The CDR3 runs 15 residues. Germline V CDR1 and CDR2: KGHSH, LQKENI. CDR3: CASSPASDRAHEQYF. In nucleotides, the CDR3 is TGTGCCAGCTCACCGGCGTCGGACAGGGCCCACGAGCAGTACTTC.

This chain joins TRBV28 and TRBJ2-3, with TRBD1 as a possible D gene (6 bases). With 2 bases removed from V and 2 bases from J, the gap between germline ends came to 11 bases. Per germline, CDR1 MDHEN and CDR2 SYDVKM. The CDR3 loop spans 15 amino acids. In DNA form, the CDR3 reads TGTGCCAGCAGTTTACCTCCAGGGGCCACAGATACGCAGTATTTT. Its protein product is CASSLPPGATDTQYF. The complete variable domain, with remaining parts taken from reference TRBV28 and TRBJ2-3, reads DVKVTQSSRYLVKRTGEKVFLECVQDMDHENMFWYRQDPGLGLRLIYFSYDVKMKEKGDIPEGYSVSREKKERFSLILESASTNQTSMYLCASSLPPGATDTQYFGPGTRLTVL.